This record covers a single T cell receptor (beta chain). Its matching antigen is unknown. The data originate from a study of cytomegalovirus exposure and HLA in healthy donors. Notes on the study in general: A later analysis linked 15,000 to 20,000 TCR beta sequences to HLA alleles at 0.05 false discovery rate. It was shown in a later analysis that HLA-associated TCR beta chains were more clonally expanded than other, equally common chains. When analyzed later, a missense DCLRE1C variant was found to be linked to TCR beta V- and J-gene trimming.

The primer mix had 60 Vbeta and 13 Jbeta primers. Produced via immunoSEQ multiplex PCR; TCRdb's table is partial and in-frame only. The sample has under 130,000 clones, less than 80% seen once; the top ten hold around 3%. The CDR3 has 16 residues. V lost 0 bases, J lost 3 bases, and 4 bases stayed unmatched. Germline-derived CDR1 and CDR2 are SGDLS and YYNGEE. Sequences were obtained from PBMCs. The chain is built from TRBV9 and TRBJ2-1; 9 bases agree with TRBD2. The clonotype comes from a woman in her thirties or forties in good health and CMV-seronegative. CDR3 DNA sequence: TGTGCCAGCAGCGTAGTCAGAGCGGGGGGCTACAATGAGCAGTTCTTC. Translating it yields CASSVVRAGGYNEQFF. The variable domain in full, with the rest retrieved from reference TRBV9 and TRBJ2-1, is DSGVTQTPKHLITATGQRVTLRCSPRSGDLSVYWYQQSLDQGLQFLIQYYNGEERAKGNILERFSAQQFPDLHSELNLSSLELGDSALYFCASSVVRAGGYNEQFFGPGTRLTVL.